This T cell receptor beta chain was observed in a study of cytomegalovirus exposure and HLA in healthy donors. Study outcomes and limitations: Researchers catalogued some 160 TCR beta chains as cytomegalovirus-associated. Rare sequences made up most TCRs, while some public TCRs were found in many donors.

The study ran its PCR with 60 Vbeta and 13 Jbeta primers. Sequencing was performed with immunoSEQ multiplex PCR; in TCRdb, only in-frame clones are kept and a portion is missing. The sample lists some 180,000 clones; roughly four fifths were seen once. The CDR3 consists of 16 residues. V was shortened by 1 base and J by 8 bases, with 18 bases between the two germline ends. Germline lookup yields CDR1 SNHLY and CDR2 FYNNEI. This clone was seen a handful of times. The antigen is undetermined. The J gene is TRBJ1-3, the V gene TRBV2, with unresolved D. Sequencing input: PBMCs. The sequence derives from a woman younger than 35 in good health and CMV-seronegative. The CDR3 region has the DNA TGTGCCAGCAGTGAAGGCACCAGGTTCTCTAGCGACACCATATATTTT. Translating it yields CASSEGTRFSSDTIYF. The whole variable domain, remainder taken from reference TRBV2 and TRBJ1-3, is EPEVTQTPSHQVTQMGQEVILRCVPISNHLYFYWYRQILGQKVEFLVSFYNNEISEKSEIFDDQFSVERPDGSNFTLKIRSTKLEDSAMYFCASSEGTRFSSDTIYFGEGSWLTVV.